The sequence of this T cell receptor (beta chain) was determined in a study of blood T cell repertoires in COVID-19. Study details: Researchers got acute and convalescent COVID-19 samples from the United States, Italy and Spain. In each case, the material was cDNA or gDNA derived from T cells, B-cell-depleted T cells, or PBMCs.

The CDR3 length is 14 residues. Germline V lookup: CDR1 SGHRS, CDR2 YFSETQ. Trimming removed 4 bases from V and 1 base from J, with 11 bases in between. Original methodology: Nucleated cell counts were estimated from reference gene primer amplification. Profiled with immunoSEQ multiplex PCR; TCRdb holds only in-frame clones, not every one. V, J and clone size were drawn from that table, and D and trimming were deduced from the DNA. The sample lists over 300,000 clones, about 83% seen once, with 1.5% to 2% in the top ten. The rearrangement links TRBV5-1 to TRBJ2-5, with a weak D call TRBD1 (6 bases). What was sequenced was peripheral blood. The source is a woman in her 50s with acute or convalescent COVID-19. The CDR3 nucleotides read TGCGCCAGCAGCCTACAGGACAGCCAAGAGACCCAGTACTTC. As protein: CASSLQDSQETQYF. Full variable domain (missing parts from reference TRBV5-1 and TRBJ2-5): KAGVTQTPRYLIKTRGQQVTLSCSPISGHRSVSWYQQTPGQGLQFLFEYFSETQRNKGNFPGRFSGRQFSNSRSEMNVSTLELGDSALYLCASSLQDSQETQYFGPGTRLLVL.